The clone carrying this T cell receptor beta chain was seen repeatedly, ten times or more. Its antigen is unidentified. TCRdb redid the calling of the 5' RACE reads with MiXCR, one entry per CDR3 protein. The sample includes 35,000 to 50,000 distinct CDR3 sequences, about 4.2% seen only once; the top ten take roughly 4.2%. This sample is drawn from a study of CD8 T cells in ankylosing spondylitis. Study-wide results and caveats: In ankylosing spondylitis patients, matched synovial fluid reportedly showed significant enrichment of disease-linked clones. Clones linked to disease, bearing a CD8+ phenotype, were relatively rare in peripheral blood. Characteristic, it appeared, of ankylosing spondylitis blood was a TCR beta motif of roughly 8 highly homologous variants. A number of the motif variants had already been described in reactive arthritis synovial fluid and blood.

Germline V gives CDR1 SGDLS, CDR2 YYNGEE. This CDR3 has 13 amino acids. Trimming took 4 bases from V and 10 from J, leaving 12 bases between them. The chain employs TRBV9 and TRBJ1-6, with D possibly matching TRBD1 (6 bases). Sequencing was carried out using blood, either unsorted or a sorted T cell fraction (not recorded which). The clonotype was recovered from a female donor with ankylosing spondylitis or in good health (not recorded which). CDR3 sequence reads: CASSPRTESPLHF. Written as DNA, the CDR3 is TGTGCCAGCAGCCCTCGGACAGAATCACCCCTCCACTTT.